This T cell receptor (beta chain) was captured by sequencing in a study of graft-versus-host responses after intestinal transplantation. The overall study: Tacrolimus and steroids were given for around 3 years to all recipients after anti-thymocyte globulin induction.

Germline CDR1 is MNHEY and CDR2 is SMNVEV (reference sequence). CDR3 size: 17 residues. The V end lost 5 bases, the J end lost 1 base, and 18 bases lay between the germline ends. Whole-study findings and limits: Subjects displaying graft-donor T cell macrochimerism possessed elevated graft-versus-host to host-versus-graft clonal ratios inside allografts. Declines in HvG clones occurring early post-transplant were associated with peak circulating GvH clone levels.

The authors processed graft tissue to release intraepithelial and lamina propria lymphocytes. Measured with immunoSEQ multiplex PCR; TCRdb has only the in-frame clones, and not every one. Of about 15,000 clones listed, roughly 74% are singletons. Turning to this clone: The antigen remains unidentified.

This clonotype was sampled from a human patient who received an intestinal transplant, so some T cells may come from the graft donor. The rearrangement links TRBV27 to TRBJ2-1, with a possible D match to TRBD2 (5 bases). This sample comprised ileum tissue, obtained 14 days after transplant. The CDR3 sequence: CASSPLVVGASYNEQFF. Written as DNA, the CDR3 is TGTGCCAGCAGTCCCCTTGTAGTGGGAGCTTCCTACAATGAGCAGTTCTTC.